The 15 T cell receptor beta chains below come from one sample, sequenced in a study of blood T cell repertoires in COVID-19. Sequenced by immunoSEQ multiplex PCR; TCRdb stores in-frame clones only, minus some. The sample carries 90,000 to 140,000 clones, about 75% recorded once. The sequenced sample consisted of peripheral blood. The receptors were gathered from a woman between 70 and 85 years old with acute or convalescent COVID-19.

This sequence joins TRBV19 and TRBJ1-1, with D maybe TRBD1 (6 bases). From germline, CDR1 is LNHDA and CDR2 SQIVND (reference sequence). Trimming removed 3 bases at V and 0 bases at J, with 14 bases between. The CDR3 is 16 amino acids. Here the CDR3 reads CASSMPGQFLNTEAFF. In DNA form, the CDR3 reads TGTGCCAGTAGTATGCCAGGACAGTTTTTGAACACTGAAGCTTTCTTT. Complete variable domain (other parts from reference TRBV19 and TRBJ1-1): DGGITQSPKYLFRKEGQNVTLSCEQNLNHDAMYWYRQDPGQGLRLIYYSQIVNDFQKGDIAEGYSVSREKKESFPLTVTSAQKNPTAFYLCASSMPGQFLNTEAFFGQGTRLTVV.

The rearrangement uses TRBV5-6 and TRBJ1-6; TRBD1 is a possible D gene (5 bases). The CDR3 has 15 residues. Deletions cut 4 bases from V and 9 bases from J, with 17 bases between. Looked up from germline, CDR1 is SGHDT and CDR2 is YYEEEE. In DNA, the CDR3 is TGTGCCAGCAGCCTCGACCCGGCAAGGGGTTCACCCCTCCACTTT. Its translation is CASSLDPARGSPLHF. The variable domain in full, with the rest retrieved from reference TRBV5-6 and TRBJ1-6, is DAGVTQSPTHLIKTRGQQVTLRCSPKSGHDTVSWYQQALGQGPQFIFQYYEEEERQRGNFPDRFSGHQFPNYSSELNVNALLLGDSALYLCASSLDPARGSPLHFGNGTRLTVT.

The V call is TRBV7-2, the J call TRBJ2-7, with TRBD2 matching 12 bases. Germline CDR1 reads SGHTA; CDR2 reads FQGNSA. J lost 3 bases, V lost 4 bases, and 7 bases had no gene match. This CDR3 comprises 16 residues. This CDR3 is CASSSTTSGRLYEQYF. The DNA for the CDR3 is TGTGCCAGCAGCTCCACGACTAGCGGGAGACTCTACGAGCAGTACTTC. Complete variable domain (other parts from reference TRBV7-2 and TRBJ2-7): GAGVSQSPSNKVTEKGKDVELRCDPISGHTALYWYRQSLGQGLEFLIYFQGNSAPDKSGLPSDRFSAERTGGSVSTLTIQRTQQEDSAVYLCASSSTTSGRLYEQYFGPGTRLTVT.

The chain has TRBV7-2 and TRBJ1-2; tentative D call: TRBD1 (6 bases). With 5 bases removed from V and 5 bases from J, the gap between germline ends came to 18 bases. Germline CDR1 reads SGHTA; CDR2 reads FQGNSA. The CDR3 totals 15 residues. CDR3 sequence reads: CASSPDRKVFYGYTF. CDR3 coding DNA: TGTGCCAGCAGCCCGGACAGAAAGGTCTTTTATGGCTACACCTTC.

The CDR3 DNA sequence: TGCGCCAGCAGCCCCTTGGGCGGGGGGATGGGGCCAGATACGCAGTATTTT. Its protein product is CASSPLGGGMGPDTQYF. The rearrangement links TRBV5-1 to TRBJ2-3; 8 bases are shared with TRBD2. Germline values: CDR1 SGHRS, CDR2 YFSETQ. The CDR3 consists of 17 residues. V trimming: 4 bases; J trimming: 4 bases; junction bases outside the gene matches: 14.

In this sample, this clone turned up once. V is TRBV5-8 and J is TRBJ1-4; D is possibly TRBD1 (5 bases). With 3 bases removed from V and 8 bases from J, the gap between germline ends came to 14 bases. The CDR3 has 14 amino acids. The germline gives CDR1 SGHTS, CDR2 YDEGEE. CDR3 bases: TGTGCCAGCAGCTGGTGGGACTATGGCGAAAAACTGTTTTTT. It yields the protein CASSWWDYGEKLFF.

This clone has just a few counts. The chain has TRBV29-1 and TRBJ2-1, with TRBD2 as a possible D gene (5 bases). Per the germline V gene, CDR1 is SQVTM and CDR2 is ANQGSEA. The CDR3 sequence is 16 residues long. Trimming left V 1 base short and J 10 bases short, with 23 bases between. CDR3 protein: CSVEGSVGSGLREQFF. CDR3 DNA: TGCAGCGTTGAAGGTTCGGTAGGGAGCGGTTTGAGGGAGCAGTTCTTC.

The genes are TRBV5-1 and TRBJ1-1; TRBD1 matches 7 bases. J lost 4 bases, V lost 4 bases, and 13 bases had no gene match. The CDR3 extends over 16 amino acids. The germline gives CDR1 SGHRS, CDR2 YFSETQ. Here the CDR3 DNA reads TGCGCCAGCAGCCCAAGACAGGGACAAGTGGGCACTGAAGCTTTCTTT. Translation gives CASSPRQGQVGTEAFF. Complete variable domain (other parts from reference TRBV5-1 and TRBJ1-1): KAGVTQTPRYLIKTRGQQVTLSCSPISGHRSVSWYQQTPGQGLQFLFEYFSETQRNKGNFPGRFSGRQFSNSRSEMNVSTLELGDSALYLCASSPRQGQVGTEAFFGQGTRLTVV.

This clone appeared many times. The chain combines TRBV15 with TRBJ2-7; 7 bases agree with TRBD1. The CDR3 is 14 residues long. Germline V gene lookup returns CDR1 LNHNV and CDR2 YYDKDF (reference sequence). Trimming removed 1 base from V and 1 base from J; junction bases left unmatched: 1. CDR3: CATSRGDSSYEQYF. The CDR3 DNA is TGTGCCACCAGCAGAGGGGACAGTTCCTACGAGCAGTACTTC.

The CDR3 loop is CASSLHYPGSSYNEQFF. CDR3 sequence (DNA): TGTGCCAGCAGCTTACACTATCCGGGGAGCTCCTACAATGAGCAGTTCTTC. V and J are TRBV7-2 and TRBJ2-1; the D gene is possibly TRBD2 (5 bases). CDR1 SGHTA and CDR2 FQGNSA come from the germline V gene. Trimming removed 2 bases at V and 0 bases at J, with 14 bases between. The CDR3 sequence is 17 residues long.

This clone was counted ten times or more. The DNA for the CDR3 is TGTGCCAGCAGCCCCCAAGGGGGGGTTTTTAACGAGCAGTACTTC. Translating gives CASSPQGGVFNEQYF. The chain combines TRBV7-9 with TRBJ2-7, with a possible D match to TRBD2 (7 bases). CDR1 SEHNR and CDR2 FQNEAQ come from the germline V gene (reference sequence). Trimming took 5 bases from V and 5 from J, leaving 19 bases between them. The CDR3 is 15 amino acids.

This chain links TRBV5-1 with TRBJ1-1, with a possible D match to TRBD1 (6 bases). CDR3 length equals 15 residues. V lost 0 bases, J lost 5 bases, and 14 bases lay in between. Germline CDR1 is SGHRS and CDR2 is YFSETQ. The CDR3 sequence: CASSLDGGGGTEAFF. CDR3 bases: TGCGCCAGCAGCTTGGATGGGGGCGGTGGAACTGAAGCTTTCTTT.

This chain links TRBV5-1 with TRBJ1-1, with D perhaps matching TRBD1 (6 bases). Germline assignment: CDR1 SGHRS and CDR2 YFSETQ. This CDR3 has 15 residues. V lost 4 bases, J lost 2 bases, and 15 bases lay in between. CDR3 residues: CASSLTRTVNTEAFF. The CDR3 bases are TGCGCCAGCAGCCTAACGAGGACAGTCAACACTGAAGCTTTCTTT.

The chain is built from TRBV30 and TRBJ1-2, with unresolved D. The CDR3 is 13 amino acids. Germline CDR1 reads GTSNPN; CDR2 reads SVGIG (reference sequence). V was shortened by 4 bases and J by 8 bases, with 17 bases between the two germline ends. CDR3 DNA: TGTGCCTGGACCCTGCTGTCCCTCGCGGGCTACACCTTC. Protein sequence: CAWTLLSLAGYTF.

The rearrangement joins TRBV10-3 to TRBJ2-3; 10 nucleotides match TRBD1. J gave up 4 bases and V 9 bases, and 4 bases lay outside the gene matches. CDR1 and CDR2 from the germline V gene are ENHRY and SYGVKD. The CDR3 totals 13 residues. The CDR3 protein is CAIQTGGPDTQYF. CDR3 DNA: TGTGCCATACAGACAGGGGGCCCAGATACGCAGTATTTT.